The 15 T cell receptor beta chains below were found in one sample sequenced in a study of blood T cell repertoires in COVID-19. TCRdb's copy holds only in-frame clones and misses some; the assay was immunoSEQ multiplex PCR. The sample lists about 250,000 clones, approximately 89% occurring once. The sequencing input was peripheral blood. These receptors were taken from a woman younger than 45 with COVID-19, enrolled during active disease.

The chain employs TRBV5-1 and TRBJ2-5, with TRBD1 matching over 10 bases. CDR1 is SGHRS, CDR2 YFSETQ, per germline. V dropped 2 bases and J dropped 5; count of bases not matched to a gene: 3. The CDR3 has 14 residues. This CDR3 reads CASSFGQGGETQYF. The CDR3 nucleotides read TGCGCCAGCAGCTTCGGACAGGGGGGGGAGACCCAGTACTTC.

The chain carries TRBV9 and TRBJ1-6; tentative D call: TRBD1 (6 bases). The germline V gene encodes CDR1 SGDLS and CDR2 YYNGEE. Trimming removed 6 bases at V and 7 bases at J, with 17 bases between. The CDR3 is made up of 15 amino acids. The CDR3 nucleotides are TGTGCCAGCAACAGCTACAGGGAGAGAAATTCACCCCTCCACTTT. It translates to CASNSYRERNSPLHF.

This chain uses TRBV7-8 with TRBJ2-7, with 8 bases identical to TRBD1. J lost 3 bases, V lost 4 bases, and 5 bases had no gene match. The CDR3 is 14 amino acids. Germline V CDR1 and CDR2: SGHVS, FQNEAQ. CDR3 sequence: CASSSRQGRYEQYF. CDR3 in DNA: TGTGCCAGCAGCTCTAGACAGGGGCGCTACGAGCAGTACTTC.

The rearrangement links TRBV6-4 to TRBJ2-2, with D tentatively TRBD2 (5 bases). Germline values: CDR1 MRHNA, CDR2 SNTAGT. CDR3 size: 15 residues. Trimming left V 10 bases short and J 5 bases short, with 20 bases between. The CDR3 sequence is CATRIDRAGTGELFF. CDR3 bases: TGTGCCACCCGAATAGATAGGGCGGGTACCGGGGAGCTGTTTTTT.

This chain links TRBV4-2 with TRBJ1-3; D not certain. CDR3 length: 15 amino acids. Trimming took 0 bases from V and 0 from J, leaving 6 bases between them. Germline CDR1 is LGHNA and CDR2 is YNFKEQ. The CDR3 spells CASSQDAVSGNTIYF. The CDR3 DNA reads as TGTGCCAGCAGCCAAGATGCGGTCTCTGGAAACACCATATATTTT.

In this sample, this clone turned up a few times. The CDR3 sequence is CASSTGTSADTQYF. The CDR3 DNA reads TGCGCCAGCAGCACCGGGACTAGCGCAGATACGCAGTATTTT. The chain employs TRBV5-1 and TRBJ2-3; TRBD2 matches 10 bases. The junction had 3 bases not matched to a gene; V was cut back by 4 bases and J by 4 bases. This CDR3 is built from 14 residues. Per the germline V gene, CDR1 is SGHRS and CDR2 is YFSETQ.

J is TRBJ2-3 and V is TRBV29-1; 11 positions agree with TRBD1. The V and J ends lost 7 bases and 5 bases, in that order; junction bases with no gene match: 5. This CDR3 has 13 amino acids. CDR1 and CDR2 from the germline V gene are SQVTM and ANQGSEA. The CDR3, as DNA: TGCAGCGCCGGACAGGGGGCTATAGATACGCAGTATTTT. Translating gives CSAGQGAIDTQYF.

The CDR3 here is CASSISSTGPYNEQFF. The CDR3 DNA reads TGTGCCAGTAGTATCTCCTCGACAGGGCCATACAATGAGCAGTTCTTC. The chain combines TRBV19 with TRBJ2-1, with TRBD1 matching over 7 bases. The CDR3 is made up of 16 amino acids. The V segment lost 3 bases and the J segment 4 bases; nucleotides outside the gene matches: 9. In germline, CDR1 is LNHDA, CDR2 SQIVND (reference sequence).

V usage is TRBV7-2 and J usage is TRBJ2-2; 7 nucleotides match TRBD2. Looked up from germline, CDR1 is SGHTA and CDR2 is FQGNSA. Trimming removed 5 bases from V and 1 base from J; junction bases left unmatched: 4. The CDR3 runs 15 residues. The CDR3 bases are TGTGCCAGCAGCCCGGGGGGTAGGAACACCGGGGAGCTGTTTTTT. Its protein product is CASSPGGRNTGELFF.

This clone was picked up a small number of times. The DNA of the CDR3 is TGTGCCAGCAGTTACTCGGCCAGGGCTTTCGAGGAGCAGTACGTC. Translated, it gives CASSYSARAFEEQYV. The V and J genes are TRBV6-2 or TRBV6-3 and TRBJ2-7, with a weak D call TRBD1 (5 bases). Trimming stripped 0 bases from V and 7 bases from J, with 16 bases between. The CDR3 length is 15 residues. Germline V gene lookup returns CDR1 MNHEY and CDR2 SVGEGT.

V and J are TRBV5-6 and TRBJ1-5; a possible D gene is TRBD1 (5 bases). Germline V gives CDR1 SGHDT, CDR2 YYEEEE. The V gene lost 3 bases and the J gene lost 3 bases, with 10 bases spanning the gap. This CDR3 is 14 amino acids long. The CDR3 coding sequence is TGTGCCAGCAGCTCAGGGTTGGACAATCAGCCCCAGCATTTT. The encoded protein is CASSSGLDNQPQHF.

The rearrangement links TRBV6-6 to TRBJ2-2; a weak D match, TRBD1 (6 bases). The germline CDR1 and CDR2 sequences are MNHNY and SVGAGI (reference sequence). V was trimmed by 6 bases and J by 0 bases, leaving 11 bases between them. CDR3 length equals 15 residues. The CDR3 here is CASSRTAPNTGELFF. The CDR3, as DNA: TGTGCCAGCAGCCGGACAGCGCCGAACACCGGGGAGCTGTTTTTT.

The chain is built from TRBV24-1 and TRBJ2-3, with 10 bases aligning to TRBD2. This CDR3 region has 16 residues. Trimming cost V 4 bases and J 3 bases; bases outside gene matches: 6. Germline CDR1 KGHDR, CDR2 SFDVKD. CDR3 DNA: TGTGCCACCAGTGAATCCGGGACTAGCGCAACAGATACGCAGTATTTT. Amino acids: CATSESGTSATDTQYF.

The V gene is TRBV2, the J gene TRBJ2-3; 7 bases match TRBD2. CDR1 is SNHLY, CDR2 FYNNEI, per germline. The J segment lost 6 bases and the V segment lost 4 bases, leaving 10 bases of the junction unmatched. The length of the CDR3 is 15 residues. CDR3 nucleotide sequence: TGTGCCAGCAGTGTGTTAAGCGGGACTATGGATACGCAGTATTTT. Its translation is CASSVLSGTMDTQYF.

The chain employs TRBV4-3 and TRBJ2-3; 8 positions agree with TRBD2. V shed 4 bases, J shed 0 bases, and the junction held 9 bases outside the gene matches. Germline CDR1 and CDR2: LGHNA and YSLEER. This CDR3 is built from 17 residues. Written as DNA, the CDR3 is TGCGCCAGCAGCCTGGGTCGGAGACTAGCGAGCACAGATACGCAGTATTTT. This gives the protein CASSLGRRLASTDTQYF.